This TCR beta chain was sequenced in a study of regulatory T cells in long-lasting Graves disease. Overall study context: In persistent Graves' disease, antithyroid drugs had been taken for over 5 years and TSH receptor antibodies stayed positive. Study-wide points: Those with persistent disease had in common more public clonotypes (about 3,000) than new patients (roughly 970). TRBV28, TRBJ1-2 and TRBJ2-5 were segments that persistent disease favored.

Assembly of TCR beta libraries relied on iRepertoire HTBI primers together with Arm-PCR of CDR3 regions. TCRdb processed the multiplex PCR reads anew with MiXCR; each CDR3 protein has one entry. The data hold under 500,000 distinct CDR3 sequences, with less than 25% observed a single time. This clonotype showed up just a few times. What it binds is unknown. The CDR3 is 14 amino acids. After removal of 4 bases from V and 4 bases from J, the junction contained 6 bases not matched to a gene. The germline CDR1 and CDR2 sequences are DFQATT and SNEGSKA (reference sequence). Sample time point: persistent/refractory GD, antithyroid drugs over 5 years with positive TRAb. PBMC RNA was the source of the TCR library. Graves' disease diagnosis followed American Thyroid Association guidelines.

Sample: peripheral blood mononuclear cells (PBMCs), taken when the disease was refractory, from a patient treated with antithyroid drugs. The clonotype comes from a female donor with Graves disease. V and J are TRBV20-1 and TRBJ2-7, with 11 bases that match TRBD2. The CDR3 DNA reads TGCAGTGCTAAAGGACTAGCGGGTAATTACGAGCAGTACTTC. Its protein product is CSAKGLAGNYEQYF.